In its sample, the clone carrying this TCR beta chain was seen many times. The antigen is undetermined. These data belong to a study of neurological immune-mediated disorders. The CDR3 covers 17 residues. CDR1 and CDR2 from the germline V gene are MGHRA and YSYEKL. J lost 4 bases, V lost 1 base, and 10 bases had no gene match. 5'RACE employing 10-nucleotide random UMIs yielded the cDNA. MiXCR, run by TCRdb on the 5' RACE reads, gives a single entry per CDR3 protein. The sample has tens of thousands of distinct CDR3 sequences; about 6% are singletons. General study points: Healthy controls had more TCR clonal expansion than multiple sclerosis, which showed the least, whereas HTLV-1-associated myelopathy showed the most.

The clonotype originates from a woman in her 40s in good health. This chain links TRBV4-1 with TRBJ2-3, with TRBD2 identical over 8 bases. Specimen: CD4+ T cells from blood. The CDR3 is CASSQGLLAEGADTQYF. The CDR3 bases are TGCGCCAGCAGCCAAGGCCTACTAGCGGAGGGGGCAGATACGCAGTATTTT.